The rows below give T cell receptor beta chains drawn from one sample of a study of radiotherapy plus CTLA-4 blockade in lung cancer. TCRdb's copy holds only in-frame clones and misses some; the assay was immunoSEQ multiplex PCR. The sample carries over 80,000 clones, around 83% recorded once. The sample consisted of peripheral blood, taken from a patient treated with radiotherapy plus ipilimumab. All receptors come from a human donor with non-small cell lung cancer who had stable disease on radiotherapy plus ipilimumab. Each CDR3 is given with its conserved first and last residue. Each record gives: clone size, V gene, J gene, D gene, CDR3 protein, CDR3 DNA. The D gene is left open where the match is weak. Part of the rows lack a size; the others show once, few, many or a class for expanded clones.

size: few; V: TRBV6-5; J: TRBJ1-4; D: TRBD1; CDR3: CASSAGGELFF; DNA: TGTGCCAGCAGCGCAGGGGGCGAACTGTTTTTT
size: -; V: TRBV7-2; J: TRBJ2-3; D: TRBD2; CDR3: CASSLTPAGGPDTQYF; DNA: TGTGCCAGCAGCTTGACCCCAGCGGGAGGGCCAGATACGCAGTATTTT
size: -; V: TRBV28; J: TRBJ1-5; D: TRBD1; CDR3: CASSSPTGASQPQHF; DNA: TGTGCCAGCAGTTCTCCGACAGGGGCCAGTCAGCCCCAGCATTTT
size: -; V: TRBV7-3; J: TRBJ1-6; D: TRBD1; CDR3: CASSRGTDNSPLHF; DNA: TGTGCCAGCAGCCGGGGGACAGATAATTCACCCCTCCACTTT
size: -; V: TRBV7-2; J: TRBJ2-1; D: TRBD2; CDR3: CASSLVGTSGVEQFF; DNA: TGTGCCAGCAGCTTAGTTGGGACTAGCGGGGTTGAGCAGTTCTTC
size: once; V: TRBV4-1; J: TRBJ2-4; D: TRBD1; CDR3: CASSPLTRGQYNIQYF; DNA: TGCGCCAGCAGCCCCTTAACGAGGGGGCAGTATAACATTCAGTACTTC
size: -; V: TRBV7-6; J: TRBJ2-5; D: -; CDR3: CASSLGSRGNTETQYF; DNA: TGTGCCAGCAGCTTAGGCTCCCGGGGAAACACTGAGACCCAGTACTTC
size: -; V: TRBV28; J: TRBJ1-2; D: -; CDR3: CASSPANYGYTF; DNA: TGTGCCAGCAGCCCAGCTAACTATGGCTACACCTTC
size: -; V: TRBV7-9; J: TRBJ2-2; D: -; CDR3: CASSSTDLGRRGELFF; DNA: TGTGCCAGCAGTTCCACAGATCTCGGGCGAAGGGGGGAGCTGTTTTTT
size: -; V: TRBV18; J: TRBJ2-7; D: -; CDR3: CASSPGPGEEQYF; DNA: TGTGCCAGCTCACCAGGACCGGGCGAGGAGCAGTACTTC
size: -; V: TRBV7-6; J: TRBJ2-7; D: TRBD1; CDR3: CASSPIGQGIEQYF; DNA: TGTGCCAGCAGCCCGATAGGACAGGGGATCGAGCAGTACTTC
size: few; V: TRBV14; J: TRBJ2-1; D: TRBD2; CDR3: CASSQDPTLGGGPTLYNEQFF; DNA: TGTGCCAGCAGCCAAGATCCTACTTTAGGCGGGGGGCCTACGCTCTACAATGAGCAGTTCTTC
size: -; V: TRBV19; J: TRBJ1-1; D: -; CDR3: CASSEGLNEAFF; DNA: TGTGCCAGTAGTGAGGGGCTGAATGAAGCTTTCTTT
size: -; V: TRBV7-6; J: TRBJ2-7; D: TRBD1; CDR3: CASPDHHRGHYEQYF; DNA: TGTGCCAGCCCAGACCATCATAGGGGGCACTACGAGCAGTACTTC
size: -; V: TRBV7-3; J: TRBJ2-1; D: -; CDR3: CASSLTGTTTNEQFF; DNA: TGTGCCAGCAGCTTAACGGGGACCACAACTAATGAGCAGTTCTTC
size: -; V: TRBV5-4; J: TRBJ1-4; D: -; CDR3: CASSSGRGGREKLFF; DNA: TGTGCCAGCAGCTCGGGCCGGGGTGGGCGTGAAAAACTGTTTTTT
size: -; V: TRBV28; J: TRBJ2-7; D: -; CDR3: CASSFGGSSYEQYF; DNA: TGTGCCAGCAGTTTCGGTGGGTCCTCCTACGAGCAGTACTTC
size: -; V: TRBV25-1; J: TRBJ1-5; D: TRBD1; CDR3: CASSPGGFSNQPQHF; DNA: TGTGCCAGCAGTCCAGGGGGCTTCAGCAATCAGCCCCAGCATTTT
size: once; V: TRBV30; J: TRBJ2-1; D: -; CDR3: CAWSPRPSRGFYNEQFF; DNA: TGTGCCTGGAGTCCTCGCCCAAGCAGGGGTTTCTACAATGAGCAGTTCTTC
size: -; V: TRBV13; J: TRBJ2-2; D: TRBD1; CDR3: CATNRGTGELFF; DNA: TGTGCCACCAACAGGGGTACCGGGGAGCTGTTTTTT
size: -; V: TRBV19; J: TRBJ1-4; D: -; CDR3: CASSPLGEATNEKLFF; DNA: TGTGCCAGTAGCCCACTAGGCGAGGCAACTAATGAAAAACTGTTTTTT
size: -; V: TRBV7-8; J: TRBJ2-3; D: -; CDR3: CASSSTSTLVGFRTDTQYF; DNA: TGTGCCAGCAGCTCGACCTCGACATTGGTCGGTTTCCGCACAGATACGCAGTATTTT
size: -; V: TRBV2; J: TRBJ1-1; D: -; CDR3: CASSEAFGTAEAFF; DNA: TGTGCCAGCAGTGAAGCGTTTGGGACGGCAGAAGCTTTCTTT
size: -; V: TRBV28; J: TRBJ2-7; D: -; CDR3: CATHSAYEQYF; DNA: TGTGCCACCCACAGTGCCTACGAGCAGTACTTC
size: -; V: TRBV5-1; J: TRBJ2-3; D: TRBD2; CDR3: CASSLRTSGGADTQYF; DNA: TGCGCCAGCAGCCTCCGGACTAGCGGGGGGGCGGATACGCAGTATTTT
size: -; V: TRBV19; J: TRBJ1-1; D: TRBD1; CDR3: CATSKIRDRVRGEAFF; DNA: TGTGCCACAAGTAAAATCCGGGACAGGGTTCGGGGTGAAGCTTTCTTT
size: -; V: TRBV9; J: TRBJ2-1; D: -; CDR3: CASSPSVPRLGGSYNEQFF; DNA: TGTGCCAGCAGCCCAAGTGTTCCCCGGCTGGGTGGCTCCTACAATGAGCAGTTCTTC
size: -; V: TRBV2; J: TRBJ1-5; D: TRBD1; CDR3: CASSEWRTGGNSNQPQHF; DNA: TGTGCCAGCAGTGAATGGAGAACAGGGGGAAATAGCAATCAGCCCCAGCATTTT
size: -; V: TRBV29-1; J: TRBJ1-2; D: TRBD1; CDR3: CSVRDRDNYGYTF; DNA: TGCAGCGTTCGGGACAGGGATAACTATGGCTACACCTTC
size: -; V: TRBV15; J: TRBJ2-7; D: -; CDR3: CATSRDAGNRGTYEQYF; DNA: TGTGCCACCAGCAGAGATGCAGGTAACAGAGGCACCTACGAGCAGTACTTC
size: -; V: TRBV6-5; J: TRBJ1-4; D: -; CDR3: CASRFLDSNEKLFF; DNA: TGTGCCAGCAGATTTCTGGACAGCAATGAAAAACTGTTTTTT
size: -; V: TRBV19; J: TRBJ2-7; D: -; CDR3: CASSPDTVRSYEQYF; DNA: TGTGCCAGTAGTCCGGACACCGTTCGCTCCTACGAGCAGTACTTC
size: -; V: TRBV6-1; J: TRBJ2-1; D: -; CDR3: CASTDRGYNEQFF; DNA: TGTGCCAGCACCGACCGGGGCTACAATGAGCAGTTCTTC
size: -; V: TRBV5-1; J: TRBJ2-3; D: TRBD2; CDR3: CASSLPLAGATDTQYF; DNA: TGCGCCAGCAGCCTACCGCTAGCGGGAGCCACAGATACGCAGTATTTT
size: -; V: TRBV9; J: TRBJ2-5; D: -; CDR3: CASSVGGWGTRQETQYF; DNA: TGTGCCAGCAGCGTAGGCGGGTGGGGCACCCGCCAAGAGACCCAGTACTTC
size: -; V: TRBV18; J: TRBJ2-7; D: TRBD2; CDR3: CASSQGRDSYEQYF; DNA: TGTGCCAGCTCACAAGGGAGGGATTCCTACGAGCAGTACTTC
size: -; V: TRBV10-1; J: TRBJ1-6; D: TRBD1; CDR3: CASSSRDRGPRSPLHF; DNA: TGCGCCAGCAGTTCACGGGACAGGGGGCCTCGGTCACCCCTCCACTTT
size: -; V: TRBV5-1; J: TRBJ1-1; D: -; CDR3: CASSLSAGMAEAFF; DNA: TGCGCCAGCAGCTTGAGCGCAGGGATGGCTGAAGCTTTCTTT
size: -; V: TRBV7-9; J: TRBJ2-7; D: -; CDR3: CASRILGEQYF; DNA: TGTGCCAGCAGGATACTAGGGGAGCAGTACTTC
size: -; V: TRBV27; J: TRBJ2-6; D: TRBD1; CDR3: CASSWTGASPGANVLTF; DNA: TGTGCCAGCAGTTGGACAGGGGCGAGCCCTGGGGCCAACGTCCTGACTTTC
size: -; V: TRBV7-8; J: TRBJ1-1; D: -; CDR3: CASSQNRLGQAFF; DNA: TGTGCCAGCAGCCAAAATCGTCTGGGTCAGGCTTTCTTT
size: -; V: TRBV27; J: TRBJ1-1; D: -; CDR3: CASSPDLRASGAFF; DNA: TGTGCCAGCAGTCCCGACCTAAGGGCCTCCGGGGCTTTCTTT
size: -; V: TRBV4-2; J: TRBJ1-4; D: -; CDR3: CASSLGLEGEKLFF; DNA: TGTGCCAGCAGCCTGGGACTTGAGGGGGAAAAACTGTTTTTT
size: -; V: TRBV11-3; J: TRBJ2-3; D: -; CDR3: CASSSGLPTDTQYF; DNA: TGTGCCAGCAGCTCTGGTTTACCCACAGATACGCAGTATTTT